Detailed here is one TCR beta chain. Its antigen is currently unknown. This CDR3 is built from 13 residues. Between the trimmed V and J ends, which lost 5 bases and 3 bases, there was a span of 9 bases. CDR1 and CDR2 from the germline V gene are LNHDA and SQIVND (reference sequence). Isolated RNA was reverse transcribed in full, so expressed TCRB transcripts were sequenced. Sequenced naive, central memory and regulatory T cell samples produced an average of about 3.9 million reads. Produced via immunoSEQ multiplex PCR; TCRdb's table is partial and in-frame only. The data show 400,000 to 500,000 clones, with approximately 13% seen just once and under 0.04% held by the top ten. This specimen belongs to a study of beta chain features in type 1 diabetes. Study conclusions and caveats: Whether TCRB rearrangement is influenced by HLA type went unresolved here.

The chain uses TRBV19 and TRBJ2-3; the D is unclear. This TCR derives from a man aged 30 to 39 in good health. The sequenced material came from naive CD4+ T cells from blood. CDR3: CASSLSGTDTQYF. DNA for the CDR3: TGTGCCAGTAGTCTCTCCGGAACAGATACGCAGTATTTT.